The present TCR beta chain was sequenced within a study of OX40 agonist ivuxolimab in advanced cancers. Study results and caveats: At 0.1 to 3.0 mg/kg and by week 6, CD4+ and CD8+ T cells in the blood had expanded clonally. Partly responding patients at 0.1-3.0 mg/kg showed some of the smallest clonal expansion.

This table comes from immunoSEQ multiplex PCR, and its TCRdb copy is limited to in-frame clones, with some not included. Of about 84,000 clones listed, approximately 85% are singletons. Concerning this clone itself: What it binds is unknown.

The material was CD4+ or CD8+ T cells sorted from blood, obtained in a trial of the OX40 agonist ivuxolimab. The sequence was obtained from an adult with an advanced solid tumor such as melanoma, head and neck, liver or kidney cancer.

The CDR3 nucleotides are TGTGCCAGCAGCCCCTTGACACATTTGAACTACGAGCAGTACGTC. This encodes CASSPLTHLNYEQYV. The chain couples TRBV5-6 to TRBJ2-7; D is undetermined. The CDR3 extends over 15 amino acids. Trimming left V 4 bases short and J 3 bases short, with 17 bases between. Germline loops: CDR1 SGHDT, CDR2 YYEEEE.